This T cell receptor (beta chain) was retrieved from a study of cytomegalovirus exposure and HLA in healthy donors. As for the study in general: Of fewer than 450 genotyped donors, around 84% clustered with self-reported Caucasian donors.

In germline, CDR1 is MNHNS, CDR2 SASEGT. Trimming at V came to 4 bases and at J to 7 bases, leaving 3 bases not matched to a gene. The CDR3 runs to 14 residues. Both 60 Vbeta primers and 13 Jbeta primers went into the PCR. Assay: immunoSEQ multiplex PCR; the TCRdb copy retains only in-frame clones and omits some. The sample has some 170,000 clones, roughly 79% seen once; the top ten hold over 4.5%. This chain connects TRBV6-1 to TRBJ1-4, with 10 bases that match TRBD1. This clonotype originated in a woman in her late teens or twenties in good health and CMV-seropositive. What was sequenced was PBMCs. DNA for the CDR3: TGTGCCAGCAGTGCTAGGACAGGGGGTGAAAAACTGTTTTTT. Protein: CASSARTGGEKLFF.